Following are 11 T cell receptor beta chains from one sample sequenced in a study of T cells in Graves' hyperthyroidism and ophthalmopathy. Amplification yielded TCR beta CDR3 regions, with RNA transcripts as the source. RT-PCR in the first round (using the HTBI primer set) targeted the TCR CDR3. One entry per CDR3 protein, called by TCRdb with MiXCR from the multiplex PCR reads. The sample holds around 290,000 distinct CDR3 sequences, over 15% seen once. Specimen: blood. These receptors were obtained from a woman aged 55-70 years with Graves' ophthalmopathy.

This clonotype was detected many times. The gene calls are TRBV28 and TRBJ1-5; D remains ambiguous. This CDR3 region has 11 residues. Trimming pared 3 bases from V and 7 bases from J, leaving 4 bases between. Germline CDR1 and CDR2: MDHEN and SYDVKM. The DNA of the CDR3 is TGTGCCAGCAGTTTTAGACAGCCCCAGCATTTT. The encoded protein is CASSFRQPQHF.

This clonotype was observed many times. The gene calls are TRBV18 and TRBJ2-7, with 8 bases aligning to TRBD1. The CDR3 extends over 15 amino acids. The ends lost 6 bases at V and 7 bases at J; junction bases unmatched: 14. Germline assignment: CDR1 KGHSH and CDR2 LQKENI. CDR3 DNA sequence: TGTGCCAGCTCTACCGACCCGACAGGGGCACGGGAGCAGTACTTC. Protein sequence: CASSTDPTGAREQYF.

Comments on this clonotype: A much bigger clone sits one base away, suggesting this may be a read error. This chain uses TRBV27 with TRBJ1-2, with no clear D. The V gene's germline CDR1 is MNHEY and CDR2 SMNVEV (reference sequence). This CDR3 has 12 amino acids. The V end lost 5 bases, the J end lost 5 bases, and 9 bases lay between the germline ends. Here the CDR3 reads CASSRMGYGYTF. In DNA form, the CDR3 reads TGTGCCAGCAGTCGAATGGGATATGGCTACACCTTC.

The table lists this clonotype with many counts. The gene calls are TRBV2 and TRBJ2-1, with no clear D. Per the germline V gene, CDR1 is SNHLY and CDR2 is FYNNEI. The CDR3 runs 14 residues. V lost 6 bases, J lost 0 bases, and 9 bases lay in between. In DNA, the CDR3 is TGTGCCAGCAGCCAGTTGAGCTCCTACAATGAGCAGTTCTTC. Its translation: CASSQLSSYNEQFF.

This clonotype was found many times. V and J are TRBV5-1 and TRBJ2-3, with D maybe TRBD2 (6 bases). The CDR3 is made up of 16 amino acids. Germline V gene data show CDR1 as SGHRS and CDR2 as YFSETQ. Trimming took 1 base from V and 6 from J, leaving 18 bases between them. The CDR3 sequence is CASSLRGTRAVDTQYF. The DNA for the CDR3 is TGCGCCAGCAGCTTGCGCGGGACTCGAGCGGTCGATACGCAGTATTTT.

This clonotype was observed a handful of times. A much larger clone differs by one base, so this may be a read error. The chain couples TRBV20-1 to TRBJ2-7; TRBD2 aligns across 9 bases. V lost 7 bases to trimming and J lost 9 bases; unmatched junction nucleotides: 13. Germline CDR1 is DFQATT and CDR2 is SNEGSKA (reference sequence). CDR3 length: 13 residues. The CDR3: CSGGISGRVGQYF. CDR3 in DNA: TGCAGTGGAGGGATTAGCGGGAGAGTAGGGCAGTACTTC.

In this sample, this clonotype turned up a few times. The rearrangement joins TRBV9 to TRBJ2-1, with D possibly matching TRBD1 (6 bases). The V end was cut by 0 bases, the J end by 4 bases, with 11 bases between. The V gene's germline CDR1 is SGDLS and CDR2 YYNGEE. The CDR3 loop spans 15 amino acids. The CDR3 sequence: CASSVEQGIYNEQFF. CDR3 nucleotide sequence: TGTGCCAGCAGCGTAGAACAGGGAATATACAATGAGCAGTTCTTC.

A word on this clonotype: A single base separates this from a much larger clone, so it may be a read error. The chain carries TRBV10-3 and TRBJ2-1, with unresolved D. The CDR3 is 15 residues long. Germline CDR1 reads ENHRY; CDR2 reads SYGVKD. The ends were cut back, 5 bases at V and 0 bases at J, with 11 bases in the middle. The CDR3 sequence is CAISYSGDSYNEQFF. The CDR3 coding sequence is TGTGCCATCAGTTACTCTGGGGACTCCTACAATGAGCAGTTCTTC.

This clonotype was observed many times. CDR3 sequence reads: CASSSGDSYEQYF. The CDR3, as DNA: TGTGCCAGCAGTTCAGGGGACTCCTACGAGCAGTACTTC. V and J are TRBV12-3 or TRBV12-4 and TRBJ2-7, with D perhaps TRBD1 (6 bases). This CDR3 has 13 residues. Trimming took off 4 bases at V and 0 bases at J, with 7 bases between the two ends.

The rearrangement links TRBV20-1 to TRBJ1-4; the D is unclear. Germline CDR1 and CDR2: DFQATT and SNEGSKA (reference sequence). Trimming shortened V by 0 bases and J by 0 bases, and 11 bases separated the two germline ends. This CDR3 spans 16 amino acids. CDR3: CSARDRVGSTNEKLFF. The CDR3 bases are TGCAGTGCTAGAGATCGAGTGGGTTCAACTAATGAAAAACTGTTTTTT.

The chain is built from TRBV19 and TRBJ1-1; no firm D call. Trimming stripped 3 bases from V and 10 bases from J, with 9 bases between. The CDR3 extends over 11 amino acids. Germline CDR1 reads LNHDA; CDR2 reads SQIVND (reference sequence). The CDR3, as DNA: TGTGCCAGTAGTATGCTGGACCGAGCTTTCTTT. Its translation is CASSMLDRAFF.